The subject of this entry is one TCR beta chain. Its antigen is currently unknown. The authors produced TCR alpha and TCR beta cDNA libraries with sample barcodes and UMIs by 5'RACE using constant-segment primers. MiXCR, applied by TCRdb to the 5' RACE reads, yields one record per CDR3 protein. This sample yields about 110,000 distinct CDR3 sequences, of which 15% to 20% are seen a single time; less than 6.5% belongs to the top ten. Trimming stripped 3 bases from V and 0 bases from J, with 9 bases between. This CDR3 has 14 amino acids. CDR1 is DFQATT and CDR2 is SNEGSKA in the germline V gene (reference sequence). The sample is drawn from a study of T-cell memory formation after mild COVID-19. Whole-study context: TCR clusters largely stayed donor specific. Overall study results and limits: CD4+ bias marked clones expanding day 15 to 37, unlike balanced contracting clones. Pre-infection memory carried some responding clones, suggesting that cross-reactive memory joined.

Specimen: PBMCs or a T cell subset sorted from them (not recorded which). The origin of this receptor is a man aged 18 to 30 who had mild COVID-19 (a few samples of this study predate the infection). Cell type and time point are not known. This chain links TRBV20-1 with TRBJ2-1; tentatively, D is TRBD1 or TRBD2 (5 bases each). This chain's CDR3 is CSARAGSSYNEQFF. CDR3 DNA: TGCAGTGCTAGGGCAGGGAGCTCCTACAATGAGCAGTTCTTC.